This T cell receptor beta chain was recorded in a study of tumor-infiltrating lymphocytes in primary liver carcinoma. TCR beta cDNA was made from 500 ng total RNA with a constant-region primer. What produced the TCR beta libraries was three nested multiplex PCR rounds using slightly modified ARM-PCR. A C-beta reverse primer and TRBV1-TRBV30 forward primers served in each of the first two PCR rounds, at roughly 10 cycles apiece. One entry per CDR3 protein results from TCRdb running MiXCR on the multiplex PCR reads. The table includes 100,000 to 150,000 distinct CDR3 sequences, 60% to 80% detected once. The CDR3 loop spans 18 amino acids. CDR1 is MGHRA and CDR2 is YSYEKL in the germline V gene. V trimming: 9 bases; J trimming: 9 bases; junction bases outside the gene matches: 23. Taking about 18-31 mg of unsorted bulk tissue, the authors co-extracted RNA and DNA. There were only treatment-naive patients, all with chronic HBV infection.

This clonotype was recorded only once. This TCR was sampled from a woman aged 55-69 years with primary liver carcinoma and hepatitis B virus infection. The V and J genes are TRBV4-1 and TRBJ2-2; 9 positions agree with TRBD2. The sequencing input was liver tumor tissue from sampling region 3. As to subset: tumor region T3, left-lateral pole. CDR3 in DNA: TGCGCCAGTTGCCAAGCGTTCCGAGCGGGAGGCGTTACCAGGGAGCTGTTTTTT. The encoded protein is CASCQAFRAGGVTRELFF.